A single sample gave rise to the 6 T cell receptor beta chains below, sequenced in a study of beta chain features in type 1 diabetes. Investigators reverse transcribed all isolated RNA, so they sequenced expressed TCRB transcripts. Using immunoSEQ multiplex PCR, the repertoire was profiled, and TCRdb retains in-frame clones only, with some absent. The sample shows 200,000 to 250,000 clones, 27% of them seen only once. Sequenced material: central memory CD4+ T cells from blood. All receptors come from a man between 25 and 39 years old in good health.

This chain connects TRBV29-1 to TRBJ2-5; perhaps TRBD2 as D (6 bases). The CDR3 runs 16 residues. V lost 3 bases, J lost 2 bases, and 19 bases lay in between. Germline CDR1 and CDR2: SQVTM and ANQGSEA. The CDR3 is CSVELDRAGPQETQYF. CDR3 DNA: TGCAGCGTTGAGCTGGACCGGGCGGGGCCTCAAGAGACCCAGTACTTC.

This clone was found a few times. The rearrangement joins TRBV29-1 to TRBJ2-3; the match to TRBD1 covers 7 bases. Germline V gene data show CDR1 as SQVTM and CDR2 as ANQGSEA. Trimming at V came to 7 bases and at J to 3 bases, leaving 7 bases not matched to a gene. The CDR3 contains 13 residues. The CDR3 DNA reads as TGCAGCGCTAGACAGGGAAGGACAGATACGCAGTATTTT. Amino acids: CSARQGRTDTQYF.

The gene calls are TRBV20-1 and TRBJ2-5; D is ambiguous. CDR1 is DFQATT, CDR2 SNEGSKA, per germline (reference sequence). This CDR3 spans 11 amino acids. CDR3 nucleotides: TGCAGCGTGGGCTACCAAGAGACCCAGTACTTC. It specifies CSVGYQETQYF.

The rearrangement uses TRBV5-6 and TRBJ2-7, with 13 nucleotides matching TRBD2. CDR1 is SGHDT, CDR2 YYEEEE, per germline. This CDR3 is 15 amino acids long. The V and J ends lost 3 bases and 9 bases, in that order; junction bases with no gene match: 9. In nucleotides, the CDR3 is TGTGCCAGCAGCTCCCAGACTAGCGGGAGGATACGGCAGTACTTC. It codes for CASSSQTSGRIRQYF.

The chain links TRBV4-3 to TRBJ1-2, with D perhaps TRBD1 (5 bases). This CDR3 contains 14 residues. Trimming left V 2 bases short and J 4 bases short, with 11 bases between. Germline-derived CDR1 and CDR2 are LGHNA and YSLEER. CDR3 residues: CASSQFGGSYGYTF. CDR3 coding DNA: TGCGCCAGCAGCCAATTCGGGGGGAGCTATGGCTACACCTTC.

The V gene is TRBV27, the J gene TRBJ2-1; D is possibly TRBD1 or TRBD2 (5 bases each). Germline V CDR1 and CDR2: MNHEY, SMNVEV (reference sequence). V lost 5 bases, J lost 0 bases, and 14 bases lay in between. The CDR3 length is 16 residues. CDR3 amino acids: CASSIRVGSSYNEQFF. As DNA, the CDR3 is TGTGCCAGCAGTATCAGGGTTGGGAGCTCCTACAATGAGCAGTTCTTC.